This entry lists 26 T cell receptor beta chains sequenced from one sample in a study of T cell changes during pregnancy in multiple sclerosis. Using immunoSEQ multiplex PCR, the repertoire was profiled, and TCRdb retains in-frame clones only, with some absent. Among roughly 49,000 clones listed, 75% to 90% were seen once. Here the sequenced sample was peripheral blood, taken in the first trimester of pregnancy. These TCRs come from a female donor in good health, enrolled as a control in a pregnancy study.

The CDR3 region is CASSLGRGNEQFF. The CDR3 bases are TGTGCCAGCAGCTTGGGTAGGGGAAATGAGCAGTTCTTC. The rearrangement uses TRBV5-6 and TRBJ2-1; D possibly corresponds to TRBD1 (5 bases). The CDR3 runs to 13 residues. With 0 bases removed from V and 7 bases from J, the gap between germline ends came to 8 bases. Germline V gene data show CDR1 as SGHDT and CDR2 as YYEEEE.

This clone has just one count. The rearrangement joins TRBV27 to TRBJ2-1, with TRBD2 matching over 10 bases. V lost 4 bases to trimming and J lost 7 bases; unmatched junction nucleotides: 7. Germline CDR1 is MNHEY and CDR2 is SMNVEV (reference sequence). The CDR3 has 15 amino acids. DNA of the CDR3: TGTGCCAGCAGTTCAGCGGGAGGGGGGGGAAATGAGCAGTTCTTC. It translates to CASSSAGGGGNEQFF.

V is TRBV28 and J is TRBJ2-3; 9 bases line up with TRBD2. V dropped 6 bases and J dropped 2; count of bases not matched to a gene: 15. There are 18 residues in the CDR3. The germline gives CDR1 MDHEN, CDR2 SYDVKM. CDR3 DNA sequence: TGTGCCAGCAGCCCTCCACTTCGCGGGGGGGGGACCACAGATACGCAGTATTTT. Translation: CASSPPLRGGGTTDTQYF.

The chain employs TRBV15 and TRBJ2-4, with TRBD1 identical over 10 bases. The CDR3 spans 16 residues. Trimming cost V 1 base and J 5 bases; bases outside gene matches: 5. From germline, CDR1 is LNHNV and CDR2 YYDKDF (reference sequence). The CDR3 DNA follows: TGTGCCACCAGCAGAGCGAGGGGACAGGGGCAAAACATTCAGTACTTC. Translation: CATSRARGQGQNIQYF.

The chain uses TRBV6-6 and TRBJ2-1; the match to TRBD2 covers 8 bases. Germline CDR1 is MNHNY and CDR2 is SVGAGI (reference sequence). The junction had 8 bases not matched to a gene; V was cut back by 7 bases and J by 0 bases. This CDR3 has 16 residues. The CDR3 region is CASILVSGSSYNEQFF. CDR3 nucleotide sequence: TGTGCCAGCATCCTCGTAAGCGGGAGCTCCTACAATGAGCAGTTCTTC.

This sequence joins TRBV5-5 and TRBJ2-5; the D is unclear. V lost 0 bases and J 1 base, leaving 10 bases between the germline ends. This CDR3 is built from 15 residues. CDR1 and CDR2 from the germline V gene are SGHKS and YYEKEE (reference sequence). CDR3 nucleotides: TGTGCCAGCAGCTTGGACGCTACTATCCAAGAGACCCAGTACTTC. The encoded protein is CASSLDATIQETQYF.

CDR3 residues: CASSLAPGNTEAFF. For the CDR3, the DNA is TGCGCCAGCAGCTTGGCCCCGGGGAACACTGAAGCTTTCTTT. V and J are TRBV5-1 and TRBJ1-1; D is unclear. The germline V gene encodes CDR1 SGHRS and CDR2 YFSETQ. The CDR3 covers 14 residues. V gave up 0 bases and J gave up 1 base, with 7 bases separating them.

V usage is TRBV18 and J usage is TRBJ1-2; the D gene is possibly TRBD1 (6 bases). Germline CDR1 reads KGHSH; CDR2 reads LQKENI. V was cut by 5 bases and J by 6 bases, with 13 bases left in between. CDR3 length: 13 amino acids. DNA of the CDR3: TGTGCCAGCTCAACAGGGAAGGTCGATGGCTACACCTTC. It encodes CASSTGKVDGYTF.

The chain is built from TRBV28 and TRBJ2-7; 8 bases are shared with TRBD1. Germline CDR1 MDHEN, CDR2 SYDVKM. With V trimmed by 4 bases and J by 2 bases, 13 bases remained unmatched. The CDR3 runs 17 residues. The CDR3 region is CASSSWATGQATYEQYF. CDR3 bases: TGTGCCAGCAGTTCTTGGGCGACGGGACAGGCCACCTACGAGCAGTACTTC.

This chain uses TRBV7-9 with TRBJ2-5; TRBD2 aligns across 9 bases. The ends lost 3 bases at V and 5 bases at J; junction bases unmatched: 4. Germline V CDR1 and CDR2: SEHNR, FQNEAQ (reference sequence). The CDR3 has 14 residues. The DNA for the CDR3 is TGTGCCAGCAGCTTGGGTCTAGCGGGGGAGACCCAGTACTTC. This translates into CASSLGLAGETQYF.

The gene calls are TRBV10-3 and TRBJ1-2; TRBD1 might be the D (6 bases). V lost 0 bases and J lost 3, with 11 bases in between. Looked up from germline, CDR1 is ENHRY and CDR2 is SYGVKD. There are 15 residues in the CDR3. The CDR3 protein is CAISESIRGYYGYTF. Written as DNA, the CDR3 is TGTGCCATCAGTGAGTCGATCAGGGGATACTATGGCTACACCTTC.

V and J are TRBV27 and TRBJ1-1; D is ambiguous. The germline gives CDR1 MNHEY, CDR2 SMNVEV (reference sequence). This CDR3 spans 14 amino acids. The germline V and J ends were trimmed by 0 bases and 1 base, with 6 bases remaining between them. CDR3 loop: CASSLSTRNTEAFF. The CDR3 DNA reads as TGTGCCAGCAGTTTATCGACAAGGAACACTGAAGCTTTCTTT.

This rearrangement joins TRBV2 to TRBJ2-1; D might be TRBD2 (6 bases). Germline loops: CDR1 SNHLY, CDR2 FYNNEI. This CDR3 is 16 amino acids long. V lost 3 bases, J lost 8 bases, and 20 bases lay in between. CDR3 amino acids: CASSDQTTSGSDEQFF. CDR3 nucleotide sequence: TGTGCCAGCAGTGACCAGACGACTAGTGGGTCTGATGAGCAGTTCTTC.

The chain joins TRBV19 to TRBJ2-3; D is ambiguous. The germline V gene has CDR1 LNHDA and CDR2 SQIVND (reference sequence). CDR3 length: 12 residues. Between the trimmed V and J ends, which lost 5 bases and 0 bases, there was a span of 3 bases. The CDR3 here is CASSRSTDTQYF. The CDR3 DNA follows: TGTGCCAGTAGTCGGAGCACAGATACGCAGTATTTT.

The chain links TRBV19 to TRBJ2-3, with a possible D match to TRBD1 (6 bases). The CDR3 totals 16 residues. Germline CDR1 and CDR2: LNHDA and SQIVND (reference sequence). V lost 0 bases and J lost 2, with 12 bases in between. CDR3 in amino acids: CASSIDTTGYTDTQYF. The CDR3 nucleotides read TGTGCCAGTAGTATAGATACGACAGGCTACACAGATACGCAGTATTTT.

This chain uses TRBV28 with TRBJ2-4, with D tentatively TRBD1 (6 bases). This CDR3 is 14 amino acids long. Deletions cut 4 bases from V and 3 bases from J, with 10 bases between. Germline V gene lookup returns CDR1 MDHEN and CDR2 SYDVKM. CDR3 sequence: CASSSSGVKNIQYF. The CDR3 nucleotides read TGTGCCAGCAGTTCGTCAGGGGTCAAAAACATTCAGTACTTC.

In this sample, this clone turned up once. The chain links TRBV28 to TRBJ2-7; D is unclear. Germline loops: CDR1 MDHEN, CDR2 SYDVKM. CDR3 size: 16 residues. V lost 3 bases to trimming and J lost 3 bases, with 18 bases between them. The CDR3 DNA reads TGTGCCAGCAGTTTGGCAGGTGACGGCCTAAGCTACGAGCAGTACTTC. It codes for CASSLAGDGLSYEQYF.

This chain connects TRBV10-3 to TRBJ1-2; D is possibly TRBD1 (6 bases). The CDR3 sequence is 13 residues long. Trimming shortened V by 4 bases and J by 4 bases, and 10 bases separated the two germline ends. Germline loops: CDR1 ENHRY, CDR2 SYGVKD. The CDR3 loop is CAISAGVGYGYTF. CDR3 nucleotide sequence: TGTGCCATCAGTGCAGGGGTCGGCTATGGCTACACCTTC.

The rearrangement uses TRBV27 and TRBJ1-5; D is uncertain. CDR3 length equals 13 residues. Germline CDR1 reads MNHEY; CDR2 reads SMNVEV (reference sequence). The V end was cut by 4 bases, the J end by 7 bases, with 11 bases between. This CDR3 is CASSSSSAQPQHF. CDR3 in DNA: TGTGCCAGCAGTTCCTCTTCCGCGCAGCCCCAGCATTTT.

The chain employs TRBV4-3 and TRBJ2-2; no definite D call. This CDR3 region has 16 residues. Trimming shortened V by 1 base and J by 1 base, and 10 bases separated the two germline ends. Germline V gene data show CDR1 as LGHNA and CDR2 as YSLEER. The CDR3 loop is CASSQGAAVNTGELFF. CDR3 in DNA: TGCGCCAGCAGCCAAGGCGCGGCGGTGAACACCGGGGAGCTGTTTTTT.

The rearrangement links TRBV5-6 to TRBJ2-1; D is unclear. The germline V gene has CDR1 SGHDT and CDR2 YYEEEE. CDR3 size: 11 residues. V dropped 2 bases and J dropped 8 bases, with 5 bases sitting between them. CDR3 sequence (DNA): TGTGCCAGCAGCTTTCGTCATGAGCAGTTCTTC. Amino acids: CASSFRHEQFF.

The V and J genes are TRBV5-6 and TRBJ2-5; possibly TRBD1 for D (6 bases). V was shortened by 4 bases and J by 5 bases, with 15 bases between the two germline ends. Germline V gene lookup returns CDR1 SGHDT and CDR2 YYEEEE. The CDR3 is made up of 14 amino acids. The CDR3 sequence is CASSGDNFGETQYF. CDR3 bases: TGTGCCAGCAGCGGGGACAATTTTGGGGAGACCCAGTACTTC.

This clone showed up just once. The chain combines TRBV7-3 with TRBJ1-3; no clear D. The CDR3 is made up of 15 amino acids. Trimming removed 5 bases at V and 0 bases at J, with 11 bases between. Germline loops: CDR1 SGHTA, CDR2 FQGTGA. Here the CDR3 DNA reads TGTGCCAGCAGCAAAACAGCAAACTCTGGAAACACCATATATTTT. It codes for CASSKTANSGNTIYF. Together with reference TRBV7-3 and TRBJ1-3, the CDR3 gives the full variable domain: GAGVSQTPSNKVTEKGKYVELRCDPISGHTALYWYRQSLGQGPEFLIYFQGTGAADDSGLPNDRFFAVRPEGSVSTLKIQRTERGDSAVYLCASSKTANSGNTIYFGEGSWLTVV.

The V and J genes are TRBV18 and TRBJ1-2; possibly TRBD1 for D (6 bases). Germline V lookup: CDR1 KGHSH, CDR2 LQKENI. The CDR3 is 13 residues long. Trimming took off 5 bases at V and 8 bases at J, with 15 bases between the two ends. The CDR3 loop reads CASSNQSGVGYTF. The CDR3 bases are TGTGCCAGCTCAAACCAATCAGGGGTGGGCTACACCTTC.

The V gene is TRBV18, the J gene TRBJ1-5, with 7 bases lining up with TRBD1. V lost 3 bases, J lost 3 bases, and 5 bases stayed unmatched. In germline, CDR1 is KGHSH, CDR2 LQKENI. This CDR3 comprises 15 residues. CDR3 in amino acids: CASSPGTADNQPQHF. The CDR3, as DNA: TGTGCCAGCTCACCGGGGACAGCGGACAATCAGCCCCAGCATTTT. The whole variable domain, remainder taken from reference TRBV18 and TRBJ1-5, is NAGVMQNPRHLVRRRGQEARLRCSPMKGHSHVYWYRQLPEEGLKFMVYLQKENIIDESGMPKERFSAEFPKEGPSILRIQQVVRGDSAAYFCASSPGTADNQPQHFGDGTRLSIL.

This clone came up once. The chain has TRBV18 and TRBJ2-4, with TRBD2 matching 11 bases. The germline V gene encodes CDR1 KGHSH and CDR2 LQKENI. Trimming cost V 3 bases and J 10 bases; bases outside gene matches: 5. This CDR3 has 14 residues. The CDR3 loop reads CASSPPGLAEIQYF. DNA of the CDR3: TGTGCCAGCTCACCCCCGGGACTAGCGGAGATTCAGTACTTC.